This passage covers 3 T cell receptor beta chains from one sample sequenced in a study of T cell clonotyping in hematopoietic cell transplantation (dated by TCRdb to the early 2020s). The time point label, as the study defines it: recipient sample about 28 days before transplant, after cytoreduction. The protocol used for the library was the immunoSEQ multiplex PCR assay. TCRdb provides this immuneACCESS table in a form limited to in-frame rearrangements. Some clones are lacking; in checked studies, under half of them reflect an unresolved V gene, and why the rest are absent is not known. The sample table lists approximately 26,000 clones, approximately 80% of them with a count of one. The ten top clones hold approximately 24% of the sample. The sequencing here drew on peripheral blood mononuclear cells, taken before stem cell transplant. The receptors originated from a woman aged 60-75 years with acute myeloid leukemia. Some clones in this sample may be carry-over from other donors' samples.

This clone was seen only once. V gene TRBV5-6 combines with J gene TRBJ2-7, with 8 bases matching TRBD2. CDR1 and CDR2 from the germline V gene are SGHDT and YYEEEE. After removal of 0 bases from V and 1 base from J, the junction contained 6 bases not matched to a gene. The CDR3 has 16 amino acids. CDR3 sequence (DNA): TGTGCCAGCAGCTTGGAAGCAGCGGGGGCTTCCTACGAGCAGTACTTC. This encodes CASSLEAAGASYEQYF.

The rearrangement uses TRBV2 and TRBJ1-6; no definite D call. There are 15 residues in the CDR3. Germline CDR1 is SNHLY and CDR2 is FYNNEI. Trimming stripped 10 bases from V and 9 bases from J, with 22 bases between. The CDR3 sequence is CATGSSPSGGSPLHF. The CDR3 region has the DNA TGTGCCACCGGGAGTTCGCCCTCGGGAGGTTCACCCCTCCACTTT.

The V call is TRBV7-3, the J call TRBJ2-2; 12 bases are shared with TRBD2. The CDR3 covers 16 residues. The germline V gene has CDR1 SGHTA and CDR2 FQGTGA. Trimming took 3 bases from V and 6 from J; bases not matched to a gene: 5. The DNA of the CDR3 is TGTGCCAGCAGCTTCGAGCTAGCGGGAGGGCCCGGGGAGCTGTTTTTT. Translated: CASSFELAGGPGELFF.